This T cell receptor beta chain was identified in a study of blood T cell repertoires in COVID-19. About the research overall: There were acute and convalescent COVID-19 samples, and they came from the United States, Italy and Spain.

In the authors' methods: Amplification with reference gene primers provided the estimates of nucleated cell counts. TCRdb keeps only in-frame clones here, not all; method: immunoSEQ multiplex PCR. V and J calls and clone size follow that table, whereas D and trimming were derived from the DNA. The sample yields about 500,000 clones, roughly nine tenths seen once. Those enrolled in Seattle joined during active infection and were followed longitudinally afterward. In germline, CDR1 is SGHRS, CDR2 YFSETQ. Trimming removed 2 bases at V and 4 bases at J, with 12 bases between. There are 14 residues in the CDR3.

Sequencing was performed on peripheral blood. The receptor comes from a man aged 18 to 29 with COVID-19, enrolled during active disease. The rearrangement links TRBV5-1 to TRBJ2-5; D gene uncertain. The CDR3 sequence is CASSFSGTLETQYF. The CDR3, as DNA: TGCGCCAGCAGCTTTAGTGGTACTCTAGAGACCCAGTACTTC.